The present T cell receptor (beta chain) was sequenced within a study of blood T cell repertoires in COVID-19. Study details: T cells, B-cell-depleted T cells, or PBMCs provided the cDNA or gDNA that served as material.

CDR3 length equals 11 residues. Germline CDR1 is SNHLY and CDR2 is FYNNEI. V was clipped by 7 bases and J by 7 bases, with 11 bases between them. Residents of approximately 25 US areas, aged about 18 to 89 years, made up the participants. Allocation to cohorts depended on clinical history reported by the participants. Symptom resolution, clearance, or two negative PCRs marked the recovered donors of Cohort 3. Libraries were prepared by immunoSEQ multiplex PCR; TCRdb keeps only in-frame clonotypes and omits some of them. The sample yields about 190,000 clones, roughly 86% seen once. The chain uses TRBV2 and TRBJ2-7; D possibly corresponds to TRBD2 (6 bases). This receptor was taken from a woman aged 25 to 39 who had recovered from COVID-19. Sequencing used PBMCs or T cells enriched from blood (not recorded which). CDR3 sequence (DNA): TGTGCCAGCACCGGAGGGTGGGAGCAGTACTTC. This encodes CASTGGWEQYF.